This passage covers 10 T cell receptor beta chains from one sample sequenced in a study of T cell responses to AZD1222 COVID-19 vaccine. Here immunoSEQ multiplex PCR was the method, and the copy in TCRdb shows in-frame clones only, minus some. The sample holds 180,000 or so clones, around 93% seen once. This sample comprised peripheral blood, obtained 28 days after the second AZD1222 dose. Source of these receptors: an adult who received the AZD1222 COVID-19 vaccine.

Concerning this clone itself: The junction and the germline gene differ at one end; a read error may be behind it. V and J are TRBV5-1 and TRBJ2-3, with 8 bases fitting TRBD1. Germline CDR1 SGHRS, CDR2 YFSETQ. CDR3 length: 14 residues. CDR3 DNA: TGCGCCAGCAGTTTGGGACAGGCTGGGGATACGCAGTATTTT. This codes for CASSLGQAGDTQYF.

The V and J genes are TRBV2 and TRBJ1-2; no clear D. The length of the CDR3 is 13 residues. The ends were cut back, 4 bases at V and 2 bases at J, with 8 bases in the middle. Looked up from germline, CDR1 is SNHLY and CDR2 is FYNNEI. In DNA form, the CDR3 reads TGTGCCAGCAGTGGGCGGCAGAACTATGGCTACACCTTC. It yields the protein CASSGRQNYGYTF.

The V and J genes are TRBV24-1 and TRBJ1-5, with a weak D call TRBD1 (5 bases). V lost 1 base, J lost 15 bases, and 12 bases lay in between. Looked up from germline, CDR1 is KGHDR and CDR2 is SFDVKD. The length of the CDR3 is 12 residues. Written as DNA, the CDR3 is TGTGCCACCAGTGATTTTGGGGCCCTTTTGCATTTT. Translation: CATSDFGALLHF.

V and J are TRBV5-1 and TRBJ1-1; maybe TRBD1 (5 bases). V lost 2 bases to trimming and J lost 1 base, with 12 bases between them. This CDR3 comprises 15 residues. Germline V gene data show CDR1 as SGHRS and CDR2 as YFSETQ. CDR3 DNA: TGCGCCAGCAGCTTTTCGACAGACCCGAACACTGAAGCTTTCTTT. It specifies CASSFSTDPNTEAFF.

This chain uses TRBV28 with TRBJ1-2; D gene unclear. Trimming left V 3 bases short and J 8 bases short, with 7 bases between. CDR3 size: 11 residues. Germline CDR1 reads MDHEN; CDR2 reads SYDVKM. This CDR3 reads CASSFVAGYTF. The CDR3 region has the DNA TGTGCCAGCAGTTTTGTGGCAGGCTACACCTTC.

This clone occurred once. In DNA form, the CDR3 reads TGTGCCAGTAGTATCTCGACAGGACGGAATTCACCCCTCCACTTT. Its protein is CASSISTGRNSPLHF. This sequence joins TRBV19 and TRBJ1-6; D perhaps matches TRBD1 (6 bases). This CDR3 spans 15 amino acids. Germline-derived CDR1 and CDR2 are LNHDA and SQIVND (reference sequence). V was shortened by 3 bases and J by 7 bases, with 13 bases between the two germline ends.

CDR3: CASNPGLAGFAYEQYF. The CDR3 bases are TGTGCCAGCAACCCGGGACTAGCGGGGTTCGCCTACGAGCAGTACTTC. The gene calls are TRBV6-2 or TRBV6-3 and TRBJ2-7; 13 bases are shared with TRBD2. The length of the CDR3 is 16 residues. The germline V gene has CDR1 MNHEY and CDR2 SVGEGT. Unmatched junction bases numbered 8, after V lost 7 bases and J lost 2 bases.

This chain links TRBV3-1 (or the pseudogene TRBV3-2) with TRBJ1-1; D unclear. This CDR3 has 16 residues. Trimming removed 0 bases at V and 1 base at J, with 12 bases between. Germline-derived CDR1 and CDR2 are LGHDT and YNNKEL (reference sequence). The CDR3 is CASSQEIKFQNTEAFF. DNA for the CDR3: TGTGCCAGCAGCCAAGAGATCAAGTTCCAGAACACTGAAGCTTTCTTT.

The sample holds one count of this clone. The rearrangement links TRBV5-1 to TRBJ1-2; 7 bases align to TRBD1. The CDR3 length is 13 residues. CDR1 is SGHRS and CDR2 is YFSETQ in the germline V gene. Trimming at V came to 0 bases and at J to 8 bases, leaving 4 bases not matched to a gene. CDR3 sequence reads: CASSLGQGGGYTF. In DNA, the CDR3 is TGCGCCAGCAGCTTGGGACAGGGAGGAGGCTACACCTTC.

The chain has TRBV6-5 and TRBJ2-1; 10 bases are a match to TRBD2. V shed 6 bases, J shed 4 bases, and the junction held 6 bases outside the gene matches. The CDR3 consists of 15 residues. CDR1 and CDR2 (germline): MNHEY, SVGAGI. The CDR3 nucleotides read TGTGCCAGCAGCGAGGCTAGCGGGGGTTACAATGAGCAGTTCTTC. Translated: CASSEASGGYNEQFF.